These 30 T cell receptor beta chains were sequenced from one sample in a study of post-analysis software for immune sequencing data. Study-wide results and caveats: Roughly 5 TRBV segments, TRBV5-6, TRBV5-1 and TRBV20-1 among them, were found more frequent in patients than controls.

These receptors have no identified antigens. Prepared TCR beta cDNA libraries contained unique molecular identifiers. One entry per CDR3 protein results from TCRdb running MiXCR on the PCR reads. The sample records about 460,000 distinct CDR3 sequences, around 40% being singletons. Sequencing was carried out using blood. Receptor source: a girl aged 5 to 17 with multiple sclerosis.

As regards this clonotype: Germline and junction disagree at one end, which may indicate a read error. The chain employs TRBV4-3 and TRBJ2-1, with D tentatively TRBD2 (5 bases). This CDR3 region has 17 residues. In germline, CDR1 is LGHNA, CDR2 YSLEER. CDR3 bases: TGCCCCAGCAGCCAAGATATTGGGAGCGCCGGAGGAAATGAGCAGTTCTTC. Translating it yields CPSSQDIGSAGGNEQFF.

The chain has TRBV10-3 and TRBJ2-1; D might be TRBD2 (6 bases). CDR1 and CDR2 (germline): ENHRY, SYGVKD. The CDR3 has 15 amino acids. Trimming cost V 2 bases and J 5 bases, with 13 bases left between them. The CDR3 DNA reads as TGTGCCATCAGTGAGAAGGGAGGCGGACACAATGAGCAGTTCTTC. Protein sequence: CAISEKGGGHNEQFF.

The genes are TRBV6-5 and TRBJ1-5; 10 bases match TRBD1. This CDR3 contains 13 residues. V shed 4 bases, J shed 8 bases, and the junction held 2 bases outside the gene matches. CDR1 is MNHEY and CDR2 is SVGAGI in the germline V gene. This chain's CDR3 is CASSFGTGEPQHF. The CDR3 DNA follows: TGTGCCAGCAGTTTCGGGACAGGGGAGCCCCAGCATTTT.

This clonotype occurred a few times. The rearrangement links TRBV11-2 to TRBJ2-1; a weak D match, TRBD1 (5 bases). From germline, CDR1 is SGHAT and CDR2 FQNNGV. The CDR3 runs 12 residues. V was clipped by 0 bases and J by 15 bases, with 12 bases between them. CDR3 amino acids: CASSLDPGLRFF. As DNA, the CDR3 is TGTGCCAGCAGCTTAGATCCAGGGCTTCGGTTCTTC.

This sequence joins TRBV11-2 and TRBJ2-1; either TRBD1 or TRBD2 may fit D (7 bases each). V lost 6 bases and J lost 2, with 17 bases in between. The CDR3 consists of 16 residues. Germline-derived CDR1 and CDR2 are SGHAT and FQNNGV. CDR3 in amino acids: CASRRGQAGTYNEQFF. CDR3 DNA: TGTGCCAGCAGGAGGGGGCAAGCGGGGACCTACAATGAGCAGTTCTTC.

The chain is built from TRBV20-1 and TRBJ1-2; maybe TRBD1 (6 bases). V gave up 6 bases and J gave up 2 bases, with 16 bases separating them. Germline V lookup: CDR1 DFQATT, CDR2 SNEGSKA (reference sequence). The CDR3 consists of 14 residues. The CDR3: CSATGHSANYGYTF. Written as DNA, the CDR3 is TGCAGTGCAACGGGACACTCAGCGAACTATGGCTACACCTTC.

The chain recombines TRBV20-1 with TRBJ2-5; a possible D gene is TRBD2 (6 bases). CDR3 length: 13 residues. V lost 3 bases to trimming and J lost 6 bases, with 14 bases between them. CDR1 and CDR2 (germline): DFQATT, SNEGSKA (reference sequence). Written as DNA, the CDR3 is TGCAGTGCTAGGGTCTCGGGGGACCAGACCCAGTACTTC. Translation: CSARVSGDQTQYF.

This clonotype was counted only a few times. The V gene is TRBV4-3, the J gene TRBJ1-5, with TRBD1 as a possible D gene (6 bases). Germline V CDR1 and CDR2: LGHNA, YSLEER. CDR3 length: 16 residues. The ends were cut back, 0 bases at V and 2 bases at J, with 11 bases in the middle. CDR3 region: CASSQDGYRGNQPQHF. The DNA of the CDR3 is TGCGCCAGCAGCCAAGATGGGTACAGGGGCAATCAGCCCCAGCATTTT.

The chain employs TRBV12-3 or TRBV12-4 and TRBJ1-1, with 10 bases lining up with TRBD1. The CDR3 spans 13 residues. Trimming removed 7 bases from V and 4 bases from J; junction bases left unmatched: 3. In DNA, the CDR3 is TGTGCCAGCAAACGGACAGGGGGCACTGAAGCTTTCTTT. It codes for CASKRTGGTEAFF.

This clonotype was observed a handful of times. This chain joins TRBV20-1 and TRBJ1-2; no reliable D call. Looked up from germline, CDR1 is DFQATT and CDR2 is SNEGSKA (reference sequence). V lost 6 bases to trimming and J lost 4 bases, with 15 bases between them. The CDR3 has 13 residues. The chain's CDR3 is CSASRGVSYGYTF. The CDR3, as DNA: TGCAGTGCGTCCCGTGGGGTTTCCTATGGCTACACCTTC.

The CDR3 coding sequence is TGTGCCAGCAGCCTAGGACTAGCGGGAGGGCCTGGGAATCAGCAGTTCTTC. Amino acids: CASSLGLAGGPGNQQFF. This chain uses TRBV11-2 with TRBJ2-1, with 15 bases lining up with TRBD2. This CDR3 spans 17 amino acids. Germline trimming cut 5 bases from V and 11 bases from J; bases unmatched to any gene: 13. Germline-derived CDR1 and CDR2 are SGHAT and FQNNGV.

About this clonotype: The junction shows a germline mismatch at one end, possibly a read error. The gene calls are TRBV29-1 and TRBJ1-1; possible D gene TRBD1, 5 bases. The CDR3 has 13 amino acids. The germline gives CDR1 SQVTM, CDR2 ANQGSEA. CDR3 DNA sequence: TGCAGTGTTGTCTCTACAGGTAGCACTGAAGCTTTCTTT. This encodes CSVVSTGSTEAFF. Variable domain in full (rest from reference TRBV29-1 and TRBJ1-1): SAVISQKPSRDICQRGTSLTIQCQVDSQVTMMFWYRQQPGQSLTLIATANQGSEATYESGFVIDKFPISRPNLTFSTLTVSNMSPEDSSIYLCSVVSTGSTEAFFGQGTRLTVV.

CDR3 region: CASSLYRGIRNEQFF. Written as DNA, the CDR3 is TGTGCCAGCAGTTTATATCGGGGTATTAGGAATGAGCAGTTCTTC. The V gene is TRBV28, the J gene TRBJ2-1, with a tentative D call TRBD2 (5 bases). With 1 base removed from V and 7 bases from J, the gap between germline ends came to 14 bases. The CDR3 runs to 15 residues. Germline values: CDR1 MDHEN, CDR2 SYDVKM.

The chain has TRBV28 and TRBJ2-3; a possible D gene is TRBD2 (5 bases). The CDR3 spans 11 residues. Germline lookup yields CDR1 MDHEN and CDR2 SYDVKM. The CDR3 DNA follows: TGTGCGACTAAAAGCACAGATACGCAGTATTTT. This sequence encodes CATKSTDTQYF.

This chain connects TRBV12-3 or TRBV12-4 to TRBJ2-1; D perhaps matches TRBD2 (6 bases). The CDR3 covers 13 residues. Between the trimmed V and J ends, which lost 4 bases and 5 bases, there was a span of 9 bases. The CDR3 is CASSSPGDNEQFF. In nucleotides, the CDR3 is TGTGCCAGCAGTTCTCCGGGAGACAATGAGCAGTTCTTC.

This chain connects TRBV12-3 or TRBV12-4 to TRBJ2-1; tentatively, D is TRBD1 (8 bases). The germline V and J ends were trimmed by 6 bases and 4 bases, with 28 bases remaining between them. The CDR3 is made up of 19 amino acids. The CDR3 coding sequence is TGTGCCAGCAGGCCGGGGGGCAGGGGGCTAAAAAAAGTATACAATGAGCAGTTCTTC. Translation gives CASRPGGRGLKKVYNEQFF.

The chain employs TRBV7-3 and TRBJ2-7, with D perhaps TRBD1 (5 bases). CDR1 is SGHTA and CDR2 is FQGTGA in the germline V gene. CDR3 length: 14 residues. Trimming cost V 5 bases and J 0 bases, with 11 bases left between them. CDR3 coding DNA: TGTGCCAGCAGCCTCACCCAGGGCTCCTACGAGCAGTACTTC. Its translation is CASSLTQGSYEQYF.

V usage is TRBV9 and J usage is TRBJ2-3; 8 bases are a match to TRBD1. The germline CDR1 and CDR2 sequences are SGDLS and YYNGEE. J lost 2 bases, V lost 0 bases, and 5 bases had no gene match. The CDR3 runs 16 residues. CDR3 amino acids: CASSVDRGTYTDTQYF. Written as DNA, the CDR3 is TGTGCCAGCAGCGTAGACAGGGGGACTTACACAGATACGCAGTATTTT.

This sequence joins TRBV6-2 or TRBV6-3 and TRBJ2-1; D perhaps matches TRBD2 (6 bases). The V end was cut by 2 bases, the J end by 6 bases, with 14 bases between. This CDR3 has 15 residues. The V gene's germline CDR1 is MNHEY and CDR2 SVGEGT. This CDR3 is CASSYLGLTSNEQFF. CDR3 DNA sequence: TGTGCCAGCAGTTACCTTGGTTTGACTAGCAATGAGCAGTTCTTC.

This chain uses TRBV5-8 with TRBJ2-1; 9 positions agree with TRBD2. The CDR3 consists of 17 residues. Germline lookup yields CDR1 SGHTS and CDR2 YDEGEE. Trimming removed 1 base from V and 4 bases from J; junction bases left unmatched: 9. The CDR3 loop reads CASSLKAGGTGYNEQFF. The CDR3 region has the DNA TGTGCCAGCAGCTTGAAGGCGGGAGGGACTGGATACAATGAGCAGTTCTTC.

This chain uses TRBV10-2 with TRBJ2-7, with TRBD1 identical over 7 bases. The CDR3 consists of 14 residues. Per the germline V gene, CDR1 is WSHSY and CDR2 is SAAADI. The trim removed 5 bases at V and 2 bases at J, leaving 6 bases unmatched. The CDR3 reads CASSQDRPAYEQYF. CDR3 DNA: TGCGCCAGCAGTCAGGACAGGCCTGCCTACGAGCAGTACTTC.

A few counts support this clonotype. In DNA form, the CDR3 reads TGTGCCAGCAGCCAAGGGACAGGGAGAGTCGAGCAGTACTTC. It yields the protein CASSQGTGRVEQYF. This chain connects TRBV13 to TRBJ2-7, with 9 bases aligning to TRBD1. The CDR3 loop spans 14 amino acids. Unmatched junction bases numbered 8, after V lost 5 bases and J lost 6 bases. CDR1 and CDR2 from the germline V gene are PRHDT and FYEKMQ (reference sequence).

This clonotype was seen more than once but under ten times. The chain carries TRBV10-2 and TRBJ2-7; D is perhaps TRBD2 (6 bases). Germline V gene sequence: CDR1 WSHSY, CDR2 SAAADI. Trimming took off 7 bases at V and 0 bases at J, with 16 bases between the two ends. This CDR3 contains 15 residues. The DNA for the CDR3 is TGCGCCAGCAAGGAGGGTGGTGGCAGCTCCTACGAGCAGTACTTC. It specifies CASKEGGGSSYEQYF.

Written as DNA, the CDR3 is TGCGCCAGCAGCCCGCGGCCGCAGGGTATAGGTACTGAAGCTTTCTTT. Protein: CASSPRPQGIGTEAFF. V usage is TRBV4-1 and J usage is TRBJ1-1, with D tentatively TRBD1 (5 bases). Trimming stripped 4 bases from V and 5 bases from J, with 20 bases between. The V gene's germline CDR1 is MGHRA and CDR2 YSYEKL. This CDR3 comprises 16 residues.

The rearrangement links TRBV12-3 or TRBV12-4 to TRBJ2-3; 7 nucleotides align to TRBD2. The ends lost 6 bases at V and 6 bases at J; junction bases unmatched: 6. The length of the CDR3 is 13 residues. CDR3 sequence (DNA): TGTGCCAGCAGATACGGGACTATGGATACGCAGTATTTT. It codes for CASRYGTMDTQYF.

The chain combines TRBV5-1 with TRBJ2-3; weak D call: TRBD1 (5 bases). The CDR3 length is 14 residues. V was shortened by 1 base and J by 2 bases, with 8 bases between the two germline ends. The germline gives CDR1 SGHRS, CDR2 YFSETQ. CDR3 residues: CASSLTDTTDTQYF. The CDR3 coding sequence is TGCGCCAGCAGCTTGACGGACACCACAGATACGCAGTATTTT.

The genes are TRBV7-9 and TRBJ2-1, with TRBD1 identical over 7 bases. The trim removed 5 bases at V and 7 bases at J, leaving 8 bases unmatched. The CDR3 sequence is 14 residues long. Looked up from germline, CDR1 is SEHNR and CDR2 is FQNEAQ (reference sequence). The CDR3 is CASSRGQVGNEQFF. The CDR3 nucleotides read TGTGCCAGCAGCCGCGGACAGGTGGGGAATGAGCAGTTCTTC.

The chain has TRBV14 and TRBJ2-7; 11 positions match TRBD2. The germline gives CDR1 SGHDN, CDR2 FVKESK. V trimming: 4 bases; J trimming: 3 bases; junction bases outside the gene matches: 2. The CDR3 runs 14 residues. CDR3 sequence reads: CASSPSGRFYEQYF. The CDR3 DNA reads TGTGCCAGCAGCCCTAGCGGGAGGTTCTACGAGCAGTACTTC.

The gene calls are TRBV29-1 and TRBJ2-2; 8 nucleotides match TRBD2. With 5 bases clipped from V and 4 bases from J, the junction kept 6 bases outside the gene matches. In germline, CDR1 is SQVTM, CDR2 ANQGSEA. CDR3 length: 14 amino acids. CDR3 sequence reads: CSVKAGGTTGELFF. The CDR3 DNA sequence: TGCAGCGTTAAGGCGGGAGGAACCACCGGGGAGCTGTTTTTT.

There are a few counts of this clonotype. CDR3 DNA: TGCGCCAGCAGCTTGGCCGGGTCGGAGGGAAACACCGGGGAGCTGTTTTTT. As protein: CASSLAGSEGNTGELFF. V is TRBV5-1 and J is TRBJ2-2; possible D gene TRBD2, 6 bases. The CDR3 is 17 amino acids. Germline CDR1 and CDR2: SGHRS and YFSETQ. V gave up 0 bases and J gave up 2 bases, with 14 bases separating them.